The T cell receptor beta chain under discussion was sequenced for a study of blood T cell repertoires in COVID-19. Across the study: T cells, B-cell-depleted T cells, or PBMCs supplied cDNA or gDNA.

Original processing notes: Estimation of nucleated cell counts was performed using reference gene primer amplification. Assay: immunoSEQ multiplex PCR; the TCRdb copy retains only in-frame clones and omits some. The DNA gave D and trimming, while V, J and clone size come from that table. The table records about 170,000 clones, roughly nine tenths of them present only once. This TCR derives from an elderly woman in a cohort sampled during active or convalescent COVID-19. What was sequenced was peripheral blood.

The CDR3: CASSIRTSRGTEAFF. The CDR3 DNA follows: TGTGCCAGCAGTATTCGGACATCCAGGGGCACTGAAGCTTTCTTT. The chain is built from TRBV28 and TRBJ1-1; D perhaps matches TRBD1 (6 bases). Per the germline V gene, CDR1 is MDHEN and CDR2 is SYDVKM. This CDR3 contains 15 residues. Deletions cut 5 bases from V and 4 bases from J, with 17 bases between. Looking up the rest from reference TRBV28 and TRBJ1-1 gives the full variable domain: DVKVTQSSRYLVKRTGEKVFLECVQDMDHENMFWYRQDPGLGLRLIYFSYDVKMKEKGDIPEGYSVSREKKERFSLILESASTNQTSMYLCASSIRTSRGTEAFFGQGTRLTVV.